One and the same sample provided the 9 T cell receptor beta chains below, sequenced in a study of blood T cells in healthy people across ages. Primers used in a second PCR of roughly 7 to 11 cycles were a sample-barcoded 5' primer and a J-beta primer mix. MiXCR was run by TCRdb on the 5' RACE reads, yielding one entry per CDR3 protein. The repertoire consists of roughly 1,800,000 distinct CDR3 sequences, with about 50% occurring once and the leading ten covering less than 2.5%. The specimen was blood. The receptors were sampled from a woman in her forties in good health.

The chain recombines TRBV6-2 or TRBV6-3 with TRBJ2-3; 14 positions match TRBD2. The V gene end was trimmed by 5 bases and the J gene end by 3 bases; junction bases not matched to a gene: 10. Germline CDR1 is MNHEY and CDR2 is SVGEGT. This CDR3 comprises 18 residues. CDR3 sequence (DNA): TGTGCCAGCAGTCACCCCCGACTAGCGGGGGGGGTTACAGATACGCAGTATTTT. Its translation is CASSHPRLAGGVTDTQYF.

The gene calls are TRBV7-9 and TRBJ1-2; D may be TRBD1 (5 bases). The V and J ends lost 5 bases and 0 bases respectively, with 16 bases between them. This CDR3 spans 16 amino acids. Germline CDR1 and CDR2: SEHNR and FQNEAQ (reference sequence). This CDR3 is CASSPTPGRANYGYTF. The CDR3 coding sequence is TGTGCCAGCAGCCCGACTCCGGGACGAGCTAACTATGGCTACACCTTC.

This sequence joins TRBV7-9 and TRBJ1-2, with a tentative D call TRBD1 (5 bases). This CDR3 contains 14 residues. Deletions cut 0 bases from V and 7 bases from J, with 12 bases between. CDR1 is SEHNR, CDR2 FQNEAQ, per germline (reference sequence). In DNA, the CDR3 is TGTGCCAGCAGCTTAGCTGGGGCAGGGTCTGGCTACACCTTC. Its protein product is CASSLAGAGSGYTF.

The chain links TRBV6-5 to TRBJ2-1; D may correspond to TRBD1 or TRBD2 (5 bases each). Germline values: CDR1 MNHEY, CDR2 SVGAGI. V was shortened by 6 bases and J by 0 bases, with 15 bases between the two germline ends. This CDR3 is built from 16 residues. CDR3 in DNA: TGTGCCAGCAGCCCGGGACCTATCGGCTCCTACAATGAGCAGTTCTTC. This sequence encodes CASSPGPIGSYNEQFF.

This clonotype was seen more than once but under ten times. The V gene is TRBV7-8, the J gene TRBJ2-5, with D perhaps assigned TRBD1 or TRBD2 (5 bases each). The CDR3 loop spans 13 amino acids. CDR1 is SGHVS and CDR2 is FQNEAQ in the germline V gene. V was cut by 8 bases and J by 11 bases, with 21 bases left in between. The CDR3 coding sequence is TGTGCCAGCGGAAGACAGCACCTACGAGGGCAGTACTTC. This codes for CASGRQHLRGQYF.

The chain carries TRBV11-1 and TRBJ1-1; D possibly corresponds to TRBD1 (6 bases). Germline V gives CDR1 SGHAT, CDR2 FQDESV (reference sequence). Trimming shortened V by 7 bases and J by 0 bases, and 12 bases separated the two germline ends. The CDR3 spans 14 residues. The CDR3 region has the DNA TGTGCCAGCATTCGCGACAGGCTGAACACTGAAGCTTTCTTT. Amino acid sequence: CASIRDRLNTEAFF.

This clonotype was seen more than once but under ten times. The chain has TRBV27 and TRBJ2-7, with TRBD1 matching over 9 bases. The CDR3 spans 16 residues. The junction had 13 bases not matched to a gene; V was cut back by 4 bases and J by 6 bases. Germline lookup yields CDR1 MNHEY and CDR2 SMNVEV (reference sequence). CDR3 sequence reads: CASSSRGGTGRAEQYF. In DNA form, the CDR3 reads TGTGCCAGCAGTTCCCGAGGGGGGACAGGGAGGGCCGAGCAGTACTTC.

This clonotype was recorded only once. CDR3 nucleotide sequence: TGTGCCAGCAGCCGAAGACTAGCGGGACGCACAGATACGCAGTATTTT. Translated: CASSRRLAGRTDTQYF. The chain combines TRBV14 with TRBJ2-3, with 11 bases identical to TRBD2. Per germline, CDR1 SGHDN and CDR2 FVKESK. This CDR3 region has 16 residues. The trim removed 4 bases at V and 1 base at J, leaving 4 bases unmatched.

The chain employs TRBV7-2 and TRBJ1-4, with D unresolved. The length of the CDR3 is 15 residues. With 3 bases removed from V and 5 bases from J, the gap between germline ends came to 13 bases. Looked up from germline, CDR1 is SGHTA and CDR2 is FQGNSA. CDR3 nucleotides: TGTGCCAGCAGCTTGTCGCCGGGCACGAATGAAAAACTGTTTTTT. This codes for CASSLSPGTNEKLFF. The full variable domain, completed using reference TRBV7-2 and TRBJ1-4, is GAGVSQSPSNKVTEKGKDVELRCDPISGHTALYWYRQSLGQGLEFLIYFQGNSAPDKSGLPSDRFSAERTGGSVSTLTIQRTQQEDSAVYLCASSLSPGTNEKLFFGSGTQLSVL.